These 8 T cell receptor beta chains were sequenced from one sample in a study of shared clonotypes between healthy human individuals. The method was immunoSEQ multiplex PCR; TCRdb's version includes in-frame clones alone and lacks a portion of them. The sample consists of some 1 million clones, approximately 70% of them appearing once. The sequenced material came from memory CD4+ T cells sorted from blood. Indicated subset: CD45RA-negative fraction. These receptor sequences come from a man in his late teens or twenties in good health.

The V and J genes are TRBV21-1 and TRBJ2-5; the D call TRBD1 from the table was never checked on the DNA. TRBV21-1 is listed as a pseudogene. The CDR3 covers 11 residues. The CDR3 nucleotides read TGTGCCAGCAGCAAAGGCTGGGCCCGGTACTTC. This encodes CASSKGWARYF.

The chain joins TRBV9 to TRBJ2-1, with D unclear. This CDR3 has 14 residues. Trimming removed 3 bases at V and 8 bases at J, with 15 bases between. CDR1 and CDR2 from the germline V gene are SGDLS and YYNGEE. The CDR3 coding sequence is TGTGCCAGCAGCGGACCGGGTCAGACCTATGAGCAGTTCTTC. Its translation: CASSGPGQTYEQFF.

V and J are TRBV6-5 and TRBJ2-5, with TRBD1 identical over 7 bases. The V gene's germline CDR1 is MNHEY and CDR2 SVGAGI. Trimming removed 2 bases from V and 5 bases from J; junction bases left unmatched: 8. The CDR3 totals 15 residues. The DNA for the CDR3 is TGTGCCAGCAGTTACGGAACAGGGGCAGGGGAGACCCAGTACTTC. Protein sequence: CASSYGTGAGETQYF.

J is TRBJ2-1 and V is TRBV4-3; 11 bases line up with TRBD2. The trim removed 4 bases at V and 5 bases at J, leaving 7 bases unmatched. Germline loops: CDR1 LGHNA, CDR2 YSLEER. This CDR3 spans 16 amino acids. The CDR3 region has the DNA TGCGCCAGCAGCCCGTGGACTAGCGGGTCCAACAATGAGCAGTTCTTC. This codes for CASSPWTSGSNNEQFF.

Remarks on this clone: The junction departs from the called germline gene at one end, perhaps through a read error. V gene TRBV5-1 combines with J gene TRBJ2-3; 14 nucleotides align to TRBD2. Germline V gene lookup returns CDR1 SGHRS and CDR2 YFSETQ. This CDR3 contains 18 residues. The DNA for the CDR3 is TGCGCCAGCAGCCCCGGGACTAGCGGGAGTACAAACACAGATGCGCAGTATTTT. Translated, it gives CASSPGTSGSTNTDAQYF. The full variable domain, completed using reference TRBV5-1 and TRBJ2-3, is KAGVTQTPRYLIKTRGQQVTLSCSPISGHRSVSWYQQTPGQGLQFLFEYFSETQRNKGNFPGRFSGRQFSNSRSEMNVSTLELGDSALYLCASSPGTSGSTNTDAQYFGPGTRLTVL.

V is TRBV5-6 and J is TRBJ1-2; TRBD1 might be the D (5 bases). Per germline, CDR1 SGHDT and CDR2 YYEEEE. CDR3 length equals 13 residues. Trimming took off 4 bases at V and 5 bases at J, with 12 bases between the two ends. CDR3 amino acids: CASSPGLSYGYTF. The CDR3, as DNA: TGTGCCAGCAGCCCAGGGCTTTCTTATGGCTACACCTTC. The complete variable domain, with remaining parts taken from reference TRBV5-6 and TRBJ1-2, reads DAGVTQSPTHLIKTRGQQVTLRCSPKSGHDTVSWYQQALGQGPQFIFQYYEEEERQRGNFPDRFSGHQFPNYSSELNVNALLLGDSALYLCASSPGLSYGYTFGSGTRLTVV.

This chain links TRBV5-1 with TRBJ1-1; 8 bases map to TRBD1. V lost 4 bases and J lost 1; bases outside the gene matches: 6. Looked up from germline, CDR1 is SGHRS and CDR2 is YFSETQ. This CDR3 spans 15 amino acids. Here the CDR3 DNA reads TGCGCCAGCAGCGCCCGACAGGGGAAGAACACTGAAGCTTTCTTT. Translating it yields CASSARQGKNTEAFF. Full variable domain (rest looked up from reference TRBV5-1 and TRBJ1-1): KAGVTQTPRYLIKTRGQQVTLSCSPISGHRSVSWYQQTPGQGLQFLFEYFSETQRNKGNFPGRFSGRQFSNSRSEMNVSTLELGDSALYLCASSARQGKNTEAFFGQGTRLTVV.

The chain links TRBV5-1 to TRBJ1-4; unclear D gene. The CDR3 length is 15 residues. V dropped 2 bases and J dropped 4 bases, with 12 bases sitting between them. Germline V CDR1 and CDR2: SGHRS, YFSETQ. CDR3 loop: CASSFSGPDNEKLFF. The DNA for the CDR3 is TGCGCCAGCAGCTTTTCCGGGCCTGATAATGAAAAACTGTTTTTT.